Reported below is one T cell receptor (beta chain). The multiple sclerosis control group comprised treatment-naive patients with stable or active relapsing-remitting disease. Negative isolation yielded the CD8+ and CD4+ T cells, while FACS enriched the TEMRA cells. Reverse transcription of about 0.45 to 1 ug RNA was performed with random hexamers. Across 54 Vbeta and 13 Jbeta, immunoSEQ multiplex PCR amplified TCR beta CDR3. TCRdb processed the immunoSEQ multiplex PCR reads anew with MiXCR; each CDR3 protein has one entry. The sample carries roughly 400,000 distinct CDR3 sequences, around 85% recorded once. The data were obtained in a study of CD8 T cells in Susac syndrome. The length of the CDR3 is 13 residues. From germline, CDR1 is SGHTA and CDR2 FQGNSA. Trimming removed 2 bases at V and 4 bases at J, with 8 bases between.

The sequence came from a human donor with multiple sclerosis. The V call is TRBV7-2, the J call TRBJ2-5; no firm D call. The sample was CD8+ T cells from PBMCs. The CDR3 DNA reads TGTGCCAGCAGCTTAAAGGCGTTAGAGACCCAGTACTTC. Its translation: CASSLKALETQYF.